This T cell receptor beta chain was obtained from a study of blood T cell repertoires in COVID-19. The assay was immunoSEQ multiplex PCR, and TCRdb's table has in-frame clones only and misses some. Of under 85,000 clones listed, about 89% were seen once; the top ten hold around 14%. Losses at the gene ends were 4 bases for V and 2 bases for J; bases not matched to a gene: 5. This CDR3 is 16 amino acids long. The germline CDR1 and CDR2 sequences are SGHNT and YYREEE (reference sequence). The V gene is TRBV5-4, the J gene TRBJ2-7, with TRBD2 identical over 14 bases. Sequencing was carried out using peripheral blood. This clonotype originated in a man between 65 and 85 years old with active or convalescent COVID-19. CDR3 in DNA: TGTGCCAGCAGCCGTGGGACTAGCGGGAGCACCTACGAGCAGTACTTC. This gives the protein CASSRGTSGSTYEQYF. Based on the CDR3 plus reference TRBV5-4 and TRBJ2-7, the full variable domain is ETGVTQSPTHLIKTRGQQVTLRCSSQSGHNTVSWYQQALGQGPQFIFQYYREEENGRGNFPPRFSGLQFPNYSSELNVNALELDDSALYLCASSRGTSGSTYEQYFGPGTRLTVT.